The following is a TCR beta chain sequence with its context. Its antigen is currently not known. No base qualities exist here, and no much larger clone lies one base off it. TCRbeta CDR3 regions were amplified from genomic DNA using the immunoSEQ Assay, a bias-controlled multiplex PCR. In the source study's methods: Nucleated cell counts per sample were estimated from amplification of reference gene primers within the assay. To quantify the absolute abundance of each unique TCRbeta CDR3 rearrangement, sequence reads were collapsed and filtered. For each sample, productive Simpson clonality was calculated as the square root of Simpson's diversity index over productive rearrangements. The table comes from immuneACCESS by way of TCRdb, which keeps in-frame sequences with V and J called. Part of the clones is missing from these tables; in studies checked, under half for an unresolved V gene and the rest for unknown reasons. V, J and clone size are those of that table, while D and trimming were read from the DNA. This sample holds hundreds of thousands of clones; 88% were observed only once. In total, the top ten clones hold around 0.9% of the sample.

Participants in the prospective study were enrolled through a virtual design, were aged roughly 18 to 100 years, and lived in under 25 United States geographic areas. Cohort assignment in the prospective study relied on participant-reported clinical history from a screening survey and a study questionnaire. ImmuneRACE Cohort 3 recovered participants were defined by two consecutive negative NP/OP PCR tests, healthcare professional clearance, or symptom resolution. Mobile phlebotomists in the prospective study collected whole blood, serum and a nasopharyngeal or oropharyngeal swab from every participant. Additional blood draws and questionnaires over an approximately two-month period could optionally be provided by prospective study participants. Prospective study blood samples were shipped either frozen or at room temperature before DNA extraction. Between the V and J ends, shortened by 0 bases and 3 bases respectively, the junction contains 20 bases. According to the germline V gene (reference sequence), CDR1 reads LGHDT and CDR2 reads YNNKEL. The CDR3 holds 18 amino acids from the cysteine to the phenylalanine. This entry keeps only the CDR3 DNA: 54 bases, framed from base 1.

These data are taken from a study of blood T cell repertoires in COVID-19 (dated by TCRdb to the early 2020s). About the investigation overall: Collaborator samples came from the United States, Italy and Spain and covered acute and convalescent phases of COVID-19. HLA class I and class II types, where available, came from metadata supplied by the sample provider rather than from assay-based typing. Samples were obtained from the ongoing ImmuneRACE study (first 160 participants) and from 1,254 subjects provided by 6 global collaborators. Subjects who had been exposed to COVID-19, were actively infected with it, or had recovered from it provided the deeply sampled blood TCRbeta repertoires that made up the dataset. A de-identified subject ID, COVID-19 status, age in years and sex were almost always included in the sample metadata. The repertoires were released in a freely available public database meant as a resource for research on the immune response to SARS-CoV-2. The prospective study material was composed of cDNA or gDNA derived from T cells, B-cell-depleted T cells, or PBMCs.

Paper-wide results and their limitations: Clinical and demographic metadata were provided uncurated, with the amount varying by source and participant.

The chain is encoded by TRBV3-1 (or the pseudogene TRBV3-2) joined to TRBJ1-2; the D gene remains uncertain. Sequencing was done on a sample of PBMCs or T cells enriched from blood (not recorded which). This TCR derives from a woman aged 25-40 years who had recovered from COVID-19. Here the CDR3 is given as CASSQDLEQKNLHYGYTF. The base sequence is TGTGCCAGCAGCCAAGATCTGGAACAGAAAAACCTCCACTATGGCTACACCTTC.